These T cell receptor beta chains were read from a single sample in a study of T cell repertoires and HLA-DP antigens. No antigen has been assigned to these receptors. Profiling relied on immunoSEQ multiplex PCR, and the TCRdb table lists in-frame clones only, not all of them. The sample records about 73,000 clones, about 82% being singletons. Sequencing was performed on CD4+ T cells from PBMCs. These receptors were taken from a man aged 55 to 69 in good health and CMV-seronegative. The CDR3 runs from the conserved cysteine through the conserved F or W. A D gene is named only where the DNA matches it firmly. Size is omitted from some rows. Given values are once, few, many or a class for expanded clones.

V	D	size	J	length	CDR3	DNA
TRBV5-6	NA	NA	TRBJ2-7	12	CASSLRSYEQYF	TGTGCCAGCAGCCTCAGATCCTACGAGCAGTACTTC
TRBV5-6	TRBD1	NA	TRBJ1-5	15	CASSLGTGSNQPQHF	TGTGCCAGCAGCCTCGGGACAGGGAGTAATCAGCCCCAGCATTTT
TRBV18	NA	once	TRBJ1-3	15	CASSSDRRSGNTIYF	TGTGCCAGCTCGTCGGACAGACGCTCTGGAAACACCATATATTTT
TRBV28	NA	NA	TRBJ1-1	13	CASVRQDNTEAFF	TGTGCCAGCGTTAGACAGGATAACACTGAAGCTTTCTTT
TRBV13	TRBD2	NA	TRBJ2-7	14	CASSLGLASYEQYF	TGTGCCAGCAGCTTGGGACTAGCGTCCTACGAGCAGTACTTC
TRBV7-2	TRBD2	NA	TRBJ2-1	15	CASSLVSLAGTRQFF	TGTGCCAGCAGCTTAGTTTCGCTAGCGGGAACTCGGCAGTTCTTC
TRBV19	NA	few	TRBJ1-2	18	CASSILPALPQGNYGYTF	TGTGCCAGTAGTATACTACCGGCACTCCCTCAGGGGAACTATGGCTACACCTTC
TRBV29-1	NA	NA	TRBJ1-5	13	CSVRTDSNQPQHF	TGCAGCGTCCGGACAGATAGCAATCAGCCCCAGCATTTT
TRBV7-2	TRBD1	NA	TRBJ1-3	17	CASSLAPTGAFGNTIYF	TGTGCCAGCAGCTTAGCGCCGACAGGGGCCTTTGGAAACACCATATATTTT
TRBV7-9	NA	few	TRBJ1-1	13	CASSQGPNTEAFF	TGTGCCAGCAGCCAGGGACCGAACACTGAAGCTTTCTTT
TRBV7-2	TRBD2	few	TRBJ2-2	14	CASSEGGSTGELFF	TGTGCCAGCAGTGAAGGCGGGAGCACCGGGGAGCTGTTTTTT
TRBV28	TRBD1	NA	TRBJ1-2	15	CASSSLDRGADGYTF	TGTGCCAGCAGTTCTCTAGACAGGGGGGCTGATGGCTACACCTTC
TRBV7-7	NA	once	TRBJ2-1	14	CASSLGLFDNEQFF	TGTGCCAGCAGCTTAGGGCTCTTCGACAATGAGCAGTTCTTC
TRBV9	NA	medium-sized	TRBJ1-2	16	CASSVGREAGPAGYTF	TGTGCCAGCAGCGTAGGTCGTGAGGCCGGGCCGGCCGGCTACACCTTC
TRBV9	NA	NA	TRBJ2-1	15	CASSVRDISYNEQFF	TGTGCCAGCAGCGTCCGGGACATCTCCTACAATGAGCAGTTCTTC
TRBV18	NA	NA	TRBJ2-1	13	CASSLFSDHEQFF	TGTGCCAGCTCACTCTTTAGCGATCACGAGCAGTTCTTC